The 27 T cell receptor beta chains given below trace back to one sample, sequenced in a study of blood T cell repertoires in COVID-19. TCRdb's table, derived via immunoSEQ multiplex PCR, lists solely in-frame clones and lacks some. The sample records about 430,000 clones, around 90% being singletons. Sequences were obtained from peripheral blood. All receptors come from a man aged 18 to 29 with COVID-19, enrolled during active disease.

The chain has TRBV4-2 and TRBJ2-5; D unresolved. Trimming removed 0 bases from V and 4 bases from J, with 6 bases in between. The V gene's germline CDR1 is LGHNA and CDR2 YNFKEQ. The CDR3 extends over 13 amino acids. This CDR3 reads CASSQEALETQYF. The CDR3 DNA follows: TGTGCCAGCAGCCAAGAAGCACTAGAGACCCAGTACTTC.

The gene calls are TRBV19 and TRBJ2-5; the match to TRBD2 covers 12 bases. The germline V gene encodes CDR1 LNHDA and CDR2 SQIVND (reference sequence). The CDR3 has 15 amino acids. V shed 4 bases and J 2 bases; nucleotides not matched to a gene: 2. The chain's CDR3 is CASSRTSGGQETQYF. CDR3 nucleotides: TGTGCCAGTAGTAGAACTAGCGGGGGGCAAGAGACCCAGTACTTC.

The V call is TRBV3-1 (or the pseudogene TRBV3-2), the J call TRBJ2-5; 10 bases line up with TRBD1. V trimming: 7 bases; J trimming: 3 bases; junction bases outside the gene matches: 5. The germline gives CDR1 LGHDT, CDR2 YNNKEL (reference sequence). The CDR3 contains 14 residues. DNA for the CDR3: TGTGCCAGCACCCGACAGGGGGCGGAAGAGACCCAGTACTTC. Translating it yields CASTRQGAEETQYF.

The J gene is TRBJ1-1, the V gene TRBV18, with D possibly TRBD1 on 5 matching bases. This CDR3 has 15 amino acids. CDR1 and CDR2 (germline): KGHSH, LQKENI. Trimming cost V 0 bases and J 1 base, with 9 bases left between them. The CDR3 DNA reads TGTGCCAGCTCACCACCGGAGGGGAGGAACACTGAAGCTTTCTTT. Translated: CASSPPEGRNTEAFF. Drawing the rest from reference TRBV18 and TRBJ1-1, the complete variable domain is NAGVMQNPRHLVRRRGQEARLRCSPMKGHSHVYWYRQLPEEGLKFMVYLQKENIIDESGMPKERFSAEFPKEGPSILRIQQVVRGDSAAYFCASSPPEGRNTEAFFGQGTRLTVV.

This chain connects TRBV24-1 to TRBJ2-2, with D hard to call. Trimming removed 8 bases at V and 4 bases at J, with 10 bases between. The CDR3 is 13 residues long. Germline CDR1 is KGHDR and CDR2 is SFDVKD. The CDR3 region is CATNPPGTGELFF. DNA for the CDR3: TGTGCCACCAACCCGCCGGGCACCGGGGAGCTGTTTTTT.

This clone was seen more than once but under ten times. This chain links TRBV5-5 with TRBJ2-7, with D possibly matching TRBD2 (5 bases). The CDR3 is made up of 14 amino acids. The V end lost 0 bases, the J end lost 2 bases, and 9 bases lay between the germline ends. In germline, CDR1 is SGHKS, CDR2 YYEKEE (reference sequence). The CDR3 reads CASSLGGAPYEQYF. The DNA of the CDR3 is TGTGCCAGCAGCTTGGGGGGAGCCCCCTACGAGCAGTACTTC.

V usage is TRBV30 and J usage is TRBJ2-5; tentatively, D is TRBD2 (6 bases). Per the germline V gene, CDR1 is GTSNPN and CDR2 is SVGIG (reference sequence). The CDR3 is made up of 14 amino acids. V dropped 2 bases and J dropped 4 bases, with 14 bases sitting between them. The CDR3 spells CAWSLGTPSETQYF. CDR3 DNA sequence: TGTGCCTGGAGTTTGGGGACTCCTTCAGAGACCCAGTACTTC.

V gene TRBV27 combines with J gene TRBJ2-3; possible D gene TRBD1, 6 bases. Per germline, CDR1 MNHEY and CDR2 SMNVEV (reference sequence). Trimming pared 1 base from V and 0 bases from J, leaving 11 bases between. This CDR3 is built from 16 residues. CDR3 sequence: CASSLFFGQSTDTQYF. The CDR3 coding sequence is TGTGCCAGCAGTTTATTCTTTGGACAGAGCACAGATACGCAGTATTTT.

V usage is TRBV4-2 and J usage is TRBJ1-1, with D tentatively TRBD1 (5 bases). CDR3 size: 15 residues. The germline gives CDR1 LGHNA, CDR2 YNFKEQ. Trimming stripped 0 bases from V and 0 bases from J, with 8 bases between. This CDR3 reads CASSQDQGLNTEAFF. The DNA for the CDR3 is TGTGCCAGCAGCCAAGATCAGGGTTTGAACACTGAAGCTTTCTTT.

J is TRBJ2-1 and V is TRBV27; TRBD2 matches 10 bases. The V gene end was trimmed by 1 base and the J gene end by 8 bases; junction bases not matched to a gene: 8. The CDR3 totals 16 residues. The germline gives CDR1 MNHEY, CDR2 SMNVEV (reference sequence). The CDR3 DNA reads TGTGCCAGCAGTTTATGGGTAGCGGGAGGACCGGATGAGCAGTTCTTC. It yields the protein CASSLWVAGGPDEQFF.

The chain uses TRBV11-2 and TRBJ1-1; D not resolved. V was cut by 3 bases and J by 3 bases, with 8 bases left in between. This CDR3 has 13 residues. The germline gives CDR1 SGHAT, CDR2 FQNNGV. Written as DNA, the CDR3 is TGTGCCAGCAGCTTTAATTCGGACACTGAAGCTTTCTTT. The encoded protein is CASSFNSDTEAFF.

The V call is TRBV7-6, the J call TRBJ2-3; a possible D gene is TRBD2 (6 bases). Trimming pared 0 bases from V and 2 bases from J, leaving 12 bases between. CDR3 length equals 16 residues. CDR1 and CDR2 (germline): SGHVS, FNYEAQ. The CDR3 protein is CASSLATSLDTDTQYF. For the CDR3, the DNA is TGTGCCAGCAGCTTAGCCACTAGCTTGGACACAGATACGCAGTATTTT.

The chain is built from TRBV2 and TRBJ1-1, with D tentatively TRBD1 (5 bases). The ends were cut back, 3 bases at V and 10 bases at J, with 12 bases in the middle. This CDR3 has 12 amino acids. Per the germline V gene, CDR1 is SNHLY and CDR2 is FYNNEI. CDR3 amino acids: CASSDVRGSAFF. The CDR3 DNA follows: TGTGCCAGCAGTGATGTTAGGGGATCAGCTTTCTTT.

The chain has TRBV4-1 and TRBJ2-1, with a weak D call TRBD1 (6 bases). The V end lost 3 bases, the J end lost 8 bases, and 17 bases lay between the germline ends. The CDR3 is made up of 15 amino acids. Looked up from germline, CDR1 is MGHRA and CDR2 is YSYEKL. CDR3 sequence (DNA): TGCGCCAGCAGCCACGGGACAATGAGCAGGGATGAGCAGTTCTTC. Protein sequence: CASSHGTMSRDEQFF.

This rearrangement joins TRBV6-5 to TRBJ1-5, with TRBD1 identical over 8 bases. The CDR3 totals 15 residues. Germline trimming cut 5 bases from V and 6 bases from J; bases unmatched to any gene: 9. Germline V gives CDR1 MNHEY, CDR2 SVGAGI. Written as DNA, the CDR3 is TGTGCCAGCAGTATAGGATCAGGGGGCACTCAGCCCCAGCATTTT. It codes for CASSIGSGGTQPQHF.

The chain employs TRBV6-6 and TRBJ1-5; D gene uncertain. Germline assignment: CDR1 MNHNY and CDR2 SVGAGI (reference sequence). V dropped 2 bases and J dropped 0 bases, with 11 bases sitting between them. The CDR3 has 16 residues. This CDR3 is CASSYEGGNSNQPQHF. The CDR3, as DNA: TGTGCCAGCAGTTACGAGGGAGGGAATAGCAATCAGCCCCAGCATTTT.

This chain joins TRBV7-9 and TRBJ1-5, with D perhaps TRBD1 (6 bases). This CDR3 is 15 amino acids long. The V gene lost 4 bases and the J gene lost 7 bases, with 17 bases spanning the gap. CDR1 and CDR2 (germline): SEHNR, FQNEAQ (reference sequence). CDR3 DNA sequence: TGTGCCAGCAGCTCTCATGGGGGGGCGGGGCAGCCCCAGCATTTT. This gives the protein CASSSHGGAGQPQHF.

With respect to this clone: The CDR3 ends on some other residue instead of the conserved phenylalanine or tryptophan, so this is likely a read error. The DNA is omitted, as the CDR3 cannot be located on it reliably, and the CDR3 follows TCRdb's listing. The chain employs TRBV18 and TRBJ2-4; whether TRBD2, the table's D call, matches the DNA was not checked. The CDR3 length is 10 residues, termini included. The germline CDR1 and CDR2 sequences are KGHSH and LQKENI. The CDR3 spells CASSPYPGVG.

The rearrangement links TRBV7-9 to TRBJ2-5; 12 bases match TRBD1. V shed 3 bases and J 4 bases; nucleotides not matched to a gene: 3. This CDR3 is 15 amino acids long. CDR1 SEHNR and CDR2 FQNEAQ come from the germline V gene (reference sequence). CDR3 sequence (DNA): TGTGCCAGCAGCTTGGGACAGGGGGCTATAGAGACCCAGTACTTC. It yields the protein CASSLGQGAIETQYF.

V gene TRBV5-4 combines with J gene TRBJ1-4, with TRBD1 as a possible D gene (5 bases). Germline CDR1 and CDR2: SGHNT and YYREEE (reference sequence). V lost 7 bases to trimming and J lost 6 bases, with 13 bases between them. This CDR3 comprises 13 residues. CDR3 in amino acids: CASGGADDEKLFF. The DNA of the CDR3 is TGTGCCAGCGGCGGGGCGGATGATGAAAAACTGTTTTTT.

The chain employs TRBV2 and TRBJ2-5; 12 nucleotides agree with TRBD2. The CDR3 loop spans 15 amino acids. V dropped 1 base and J dropped 4; count of bases not matched to a gene: 1. Germline CDR1 reads SNHLY; CDR2 reads FYNNEI. The CDR3 DNA reads as TGTGCCAGCAGTGAAGGACTAGCGGGAGTAGAGACCCAGTACTTC. It translates to CASSEGLAGVETQYF.

The V call is TRBV9, the J call TRBJ1-1, with 7 nucleotides matching TRBD1. In germline, CDR1 is SGDLS, CDR2 YYNGEE. The V gene end was trimmed by 5 bases and the J gene end by 7 bases; junction bases not matched to a gene: 5. The CDR3 sequence is 12 residues long. CDR3 bases: TGTGCCAGCAGGAAGGGGGCGGATGAAGCTTTCTTT. It is translated as CASRKGADEAFF.

The table lists this clone with a count of one. The chain is built from TRBV2 and TRBJ2-7; D gene uncertain. Germline-derived CDR1 and CDR2 are SNHLY and FYNNEI. The CDR3 extends over 13 amino acids. The V end was cut by 7 bases, the J end by 4 bases, with 14 bases between. CDR3: CASKPESYYEQYF. DNA of the CDR3: TGTGCCAGCAAACCTGAATCCTATTACGAGCAGTACTTC.

The genes are TRBV27 and TRBJ2-3; tentatively, D is TRBD1 (7 bases). The V gene's germline CDR1 is MNHEY and CDR2 SMNVEV (reference sequence). The CDR3 runs 14 residues. The V end lost 2 bases, the J end lost 4 bases, and 10 bases lay between the germline ends. CDR3 residues: CASSLPGGSDTQYF. CDR3 DNA: TGTGCCAGCAGTTTACCAGGGGGGTCAGATACGCAGTATTTT.

The chain links TRBV18 to TRBJ2-1; perhaps TRBD2 as D (5 bases). Per the germline V gene, CDR1 is KGHSH and CDR2 is LQKENI. Trimming stripped 0 bases from V and 1 base from J, with 19 bases between. CDR3 length: 19 residues. The CDR3 protein is CASSPPNRRGVGSYNEQFF. The CDR3 DNA follows: TGTGCCAGCTCACCACCAAATCGTCGGGGAGTAGGGTCCTACAATGAGCAGTTCTTC.

The chain uses TRBV6-5 and TRBJ2-7; D unresolved. V shed 8 bases and J shed 2 bases, with 13 bases lying between them. Germline CDR1 reads MNHEY; CDR2 reads SVGAGI. The CDR3 length is 13 residues. This chain's CDR3 is CASAPTPPYEQYF. CDR3 DNA: TGTGCCAGCGCCCCTACCCCCCCCTACGAGCAGTACTTC.

The V and J genes are TRBV14 and TRBJ2-5; D remains unclear. This CDR3 is 15 amino acids long. The germline V gene encodes CDR1 SGHDN and CDR2 FVKESK. Between the trimmed V and J ends, which lost 2 bases and 2 bases, there was a span of 12 bases. The CDR3 bases are TGTGCCAGCAGCCAAATACTCGGAGTTCAAGAGACCCAGTACTTC. Its protein product is CASSQILGVQETQYF.